In its sample, the clone carrying this T cell receptor (beta chain) was seen a few times. The CDR3 is 13 amino acids. V lost 3 bases and J 3 bases, leaving 9 bases between the germline ends. Per germline, CDR1 SNHLY and CDR2 FYNNEI. Taking about 17-32 mg of unsorted bulk tissue, the authors co-extracted RNA and DNA. Patients carried chronic HBV infection without prior treatment. This record comes from a study of tumor-infiltrating lymphocytes in primary liver carcinoma. Background on the study: Tumors were staged T1-T3 N0M0 and measured 4.2 to 10 cm across.

Using a constant-region primer together with ProtoScript II reverse transcriptase, TCR beta cDNA was made from around 500 ng of total RNA. Libraries covering TCR beta were generated through three nested multiplex PCR rounds (using a slightly modified ARM-PCR). TRBV1-TRBV30 forward primers and a C-beta reverse primer were used in the first two PCR rounds, which each ran for about 10 cycles. TCRdb re-called the multiplex PCR reads with MiXCR, one entry per CDR3 protein. The sample gives about 120,000 distinct CDR3 sequences, around 65% of which show up once; over 6.5% is in the top ten. The sequence came from an older woman with primary liver carcinoma and hepatitis B virus infection. The genes are TRBV2 and TRBJ2-7; D remains unclear. The sample taken for sequencing was tumor-adjacent normal liver tissue. CDR3 amino acids: CASSDRLSYEQYF. CDR3 nucleotide sequence: TGTGCCAGCAGTGATAGACTGAGCTACGAGCAGTACTTC.